Following are 6 T cell receptor beta chains from one sample sequenced in a study of regulatory T cells in long-lasting Graves disease (dated by TCRdb to about 2021). What this sample's time point label stands for: newly diagnosed GD, antithyroid drugs for less than 3 months. For both TCR sequencing and RNA sequencing, RNA was extracted from PBMCs using TRIzol. Receptors were amplified or captured by multiplex PCR. Sequencing was performed on an Illumina HiSeq 4000. To build TCR beta libraries, CDR3 regions were amplified by Arm-PCR using iRepertoire HTBI primers. TCRdb handled the public reads itself, with Q25 trimming in fastp and clone calling in MiXCR, and kept productive beta chains. Rows merge per CDR3 protein into single entries with the most common DNA and genes. The sample table lists 420,000 or so distinct CDR3 sequences, around 15% of them with a count of one. About 23% of the sample goes to the ten largest clones.

The sample was also reused in another study, on T cells in Graves' hyperthyroidism and ophthalmopathy.

Source: peripheral blood mononuclear cells (PBMCs), taken at new diagnosis, from a patient treated with antithyroid drugs. The receptors were gathered from a young woman with Graves disease. Donor details come from another sample of the same person, matched by shared clones.

This chain connects TRBV5-8 to TRBJ1-2, with 7 bases identical to TRBD1. CDR3 length equals 15 residues. The V gene end was trimmed by 4 bases and the J gene end by 7 bases; junction bases not matched to a gene: 13. Germline V gene data show CDR1 as SGHTS and CDR2 as YDEGEE. The DNA of the CDR3 is TGTGCCAGCAGCCCATTAGGGGGCTCTCGGAGTGGCTACACCTTC. Amino acid sequence: CASSPLGGSRSGYTF.

The chain couples TRBV20-1 to TRBJ1-1; 7 nucleotides match TRBD1. The CDR3 has 15 residues. The V gene's germline CDR1 is DFQATT and CDR2 SNEGSKA (reference sequence). The ends lost 3 bases at V and 0 bases at J; junction bases unmatched: 7. The CDR3 sequence: CSASGQGGLNTEAFF. Here the CDR3 DNA reads TGCAGTGCTAGCGGCCAGGGGGGGTTGAACACTGAAGCTTTCTTT.

J is TRBJ2-2 and V is TRBV30, with D possibly being TRBD1 (6 bases). V lost 5 bases and J lost 2, with 12 bases in between. CDR3 size: 14 residues. Germline CDR1 reads GTSNPN; CDR2 reads SVGIG (reference sequence). The CDR3 DNA is TGTGCCTGGGCCCAGGGGCTTAACACCGGGGAGCTGTTTTTT. Residues: CAWAQGLNTGELFF.

This clonotype has a count of ten or more. The genes are TRBV27 and TRBJ2-7, with TRBD1 identical over 8 bases. V was clipped by 8 bases and J by 3 bases; unmatched bases: 12. CDR1 MNHEY and CDR2 SMNVEV come from the germline V gene (reference sequence). The CDR3 has 15 residues. The CDR3 is CASGQSQGVDYEQYF. Written as DNA, the CDR3 is TGTGCCAGCGGCCAATCACAGGGGGTGGACTACGAGCAGTACTTC.

This clonotype has at least ten counts. The chain has TRBV2 and TRBJ2-5; D remains ambiguous. Trimming took 0 bases from V and 1 from J, leaving 6 bases between them. Germline CDR1 SNHLY, CDR2 FYNNEI. This CDR3 region has 14 residues. The CDR3 protein is CASSEAVVQETQYF. DNA for the CDR3: TGTGCCAGCAGTGAAGCTGTGGTCCAAGAGACCCAGTACTTC.

This clonotype was seen only a few times. This chain links TRBV20-1 with TRBJ1-5; 9 bases are a match to TRBD1. Germline V gene sequence: CDR1 DFQATT, CDR2 SNEGSKA (reference sequence). Trimming at V came to 4 bases and at J to 0 bases, leaving 4 bases not matched to a gene. The CDR3 consists of 15 residues. The CDR3 loop reads CSAKQGARSNQPQHF. The CDR3 DNA reads TGCAGTGCTAAACAGGGGGCGCGTAGCAATCAGCCCCAGCATTTT.